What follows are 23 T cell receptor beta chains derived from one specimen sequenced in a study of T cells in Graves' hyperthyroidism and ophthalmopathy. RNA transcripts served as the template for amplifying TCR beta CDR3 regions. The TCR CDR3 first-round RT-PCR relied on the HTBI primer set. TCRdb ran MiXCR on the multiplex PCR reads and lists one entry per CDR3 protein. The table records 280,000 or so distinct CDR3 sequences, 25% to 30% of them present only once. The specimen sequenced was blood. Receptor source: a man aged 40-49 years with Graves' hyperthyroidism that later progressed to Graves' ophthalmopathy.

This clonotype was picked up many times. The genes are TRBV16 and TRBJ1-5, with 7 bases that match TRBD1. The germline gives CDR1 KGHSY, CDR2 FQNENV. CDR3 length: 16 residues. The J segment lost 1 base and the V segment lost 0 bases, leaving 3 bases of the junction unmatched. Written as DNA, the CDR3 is TGTGCCAGCAGCCAATCGGCAGGGGGAAGCAATCAGCCCCAGCATTTT. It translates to CASSQSAGGSNQPQHF.

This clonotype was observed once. In nucleotides, the CDR3 is TGTGCCAGCAGCTTAGATTTAGGGACAGGGGAAGAGACCCAGTACTTC. It is translated as CASSLDLGTGEETQYF. V usage is TRBV7-2 and J usage is TRBJ2-5; 10 positions agree with TRBD1. The CDR3 has 16 residues. Germline CDR1 reads SGHTA; CDR2 reads FQGNSA. Trimming took 1 base from V and 3 from J; bases not matched to a gene: 5.

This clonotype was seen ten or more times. CDR3 region: CASSFVQGTGELFF. CDR3 nucleotide sequence: TGTGCCAGCAGCTTCGTACAGGGTACCGGGGAGCTGTTTTTT. The genes are TRBV7-8 and TRBJ2-2, with a weak D call TRBD1 (6 bases). The CDR3 consists of 14 residues. The ends were cut back, 3 bases at V and 5 bases at J, with 10 bases in the middle. CDR1 is SGHVS and CDR2 is FQNEAQ in the germline V gene. Based on the CDR3 plus reference TRBV7-8 and TRBJ2-2, the full variable domain is GAGVSQSPRYKVAKRGQDVALRCDPISGHVSLFWYQQALGQGPEFLTYFQNEAQLDKSGLPSDRFFAERPEGSVSTLKIQRTQQEDSAVYLCASSFVQGTGELFFGEGSRLTVL.

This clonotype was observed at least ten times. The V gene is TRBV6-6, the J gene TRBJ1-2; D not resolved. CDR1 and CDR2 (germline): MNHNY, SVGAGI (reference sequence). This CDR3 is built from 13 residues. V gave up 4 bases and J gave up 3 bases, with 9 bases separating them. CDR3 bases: TGTGCCAGCAGTTTCTATAAAGACTATGGCTACACCTTC. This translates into CASSFYKDYGYTF.

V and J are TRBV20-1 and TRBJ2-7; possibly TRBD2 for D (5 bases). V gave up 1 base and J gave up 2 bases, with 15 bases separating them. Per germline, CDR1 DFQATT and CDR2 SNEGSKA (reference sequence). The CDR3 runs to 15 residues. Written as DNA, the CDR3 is TGCAGTGCTAGAGGCGAGGGTGCAGGCGCCTACGAGCAGTACTTC. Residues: CSARGEGAGAYEQYF.

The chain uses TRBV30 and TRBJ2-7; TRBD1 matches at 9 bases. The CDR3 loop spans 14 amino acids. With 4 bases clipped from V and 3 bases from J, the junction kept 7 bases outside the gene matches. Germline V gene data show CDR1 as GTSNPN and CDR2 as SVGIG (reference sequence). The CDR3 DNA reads TGTGCCTGGAAACTAGGGACAGGGATCTACGAGCAGTACTTC. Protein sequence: CAWKLGTGIYEQYF. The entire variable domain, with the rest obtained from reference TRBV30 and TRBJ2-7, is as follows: SQTIHQWPATLVQPVGSPLSLECTVEGTSNPNLYWYRQAAGRGLQLLFYSVGIGQISSEVPQNLSASRPQDRQFILSSKKLLLSDSGFYLCAWKLGTGIYEQYFGPGTRLTVT.

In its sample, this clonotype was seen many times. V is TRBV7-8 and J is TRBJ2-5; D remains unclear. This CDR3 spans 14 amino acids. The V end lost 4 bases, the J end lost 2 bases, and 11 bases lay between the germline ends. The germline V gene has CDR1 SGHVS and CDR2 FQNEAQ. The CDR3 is CASSSRLIQETQYF. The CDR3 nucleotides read TGTGCCAGCAGCTCCCGACTGATACAAGAGACCCAGTACTTC.

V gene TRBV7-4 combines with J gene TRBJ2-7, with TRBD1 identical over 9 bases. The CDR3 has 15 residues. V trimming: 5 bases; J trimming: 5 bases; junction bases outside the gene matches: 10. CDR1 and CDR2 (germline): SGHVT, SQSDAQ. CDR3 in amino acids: CASSAPGTGINEQYF. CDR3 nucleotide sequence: TGTGCCAGCAGCGCCCCCGGGACAGGGATCAACGAGCAGTACTTC.

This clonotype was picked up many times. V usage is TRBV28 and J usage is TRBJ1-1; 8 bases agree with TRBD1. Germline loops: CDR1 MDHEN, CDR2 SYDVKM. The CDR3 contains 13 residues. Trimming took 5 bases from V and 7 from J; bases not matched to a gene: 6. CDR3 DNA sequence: TGTGCCAGCAGTGACCCCGACAGGGGTGAAGCTTTCTTT. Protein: CASSDPDRGEAFF.

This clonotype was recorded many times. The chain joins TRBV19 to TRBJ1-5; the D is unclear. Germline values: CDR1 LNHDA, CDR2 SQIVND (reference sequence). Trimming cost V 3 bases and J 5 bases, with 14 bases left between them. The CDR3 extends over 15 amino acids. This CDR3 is CASSMFRNFDQPQHF. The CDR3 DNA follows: TGTGCCAGTAGTATGTTCAGGAACTTTGATCAGCCCCAGCATTTT.

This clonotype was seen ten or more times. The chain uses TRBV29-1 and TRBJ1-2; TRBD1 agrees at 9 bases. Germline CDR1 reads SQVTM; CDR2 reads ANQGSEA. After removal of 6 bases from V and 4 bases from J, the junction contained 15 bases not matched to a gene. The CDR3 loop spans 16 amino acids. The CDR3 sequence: CSVQDRGRHLSYGYTF. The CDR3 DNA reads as TGCAGCGTCCAAGACAGGGGGAGGCACCTCTCCTATGGCTACACCTTC.

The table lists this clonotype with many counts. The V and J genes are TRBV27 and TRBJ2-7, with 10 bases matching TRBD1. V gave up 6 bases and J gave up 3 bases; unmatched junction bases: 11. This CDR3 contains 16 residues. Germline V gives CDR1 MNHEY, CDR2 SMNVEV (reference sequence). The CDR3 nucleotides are TGTGCCAGCAGCCTCCGTCCAGGGACAGGGGACTACGAGCAGTACTTC. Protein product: CASSLRPGTGDYEQYF.

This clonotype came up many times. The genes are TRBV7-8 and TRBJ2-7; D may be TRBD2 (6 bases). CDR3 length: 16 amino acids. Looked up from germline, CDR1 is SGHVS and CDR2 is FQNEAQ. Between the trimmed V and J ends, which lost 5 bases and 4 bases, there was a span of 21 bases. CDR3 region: CASSQGLASVFYEQYF. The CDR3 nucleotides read TGTGCCAGCAGCCAGGGCCTGGCTAGCGTATTTTACGAGCAGTACTTC. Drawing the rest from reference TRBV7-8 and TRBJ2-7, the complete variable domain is GAGVSQSPRYKVAKRGQDVALRCDPISGHVSLFWYQQALGQGPEFLTYFQNEAQLDKSGLPSDRFFAERPEGSVSTLKIQRTQQEDSAVYLCASSQGLASVFYEQYFGPGTRLTVT.

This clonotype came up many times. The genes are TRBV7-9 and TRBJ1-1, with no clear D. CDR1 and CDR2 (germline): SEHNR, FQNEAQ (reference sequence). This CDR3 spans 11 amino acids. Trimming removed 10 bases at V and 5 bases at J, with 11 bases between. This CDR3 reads CAIPLGTEAFF. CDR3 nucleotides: TGTGCCATTCCCCTTGGGACTGAAGCTTTCTTT.

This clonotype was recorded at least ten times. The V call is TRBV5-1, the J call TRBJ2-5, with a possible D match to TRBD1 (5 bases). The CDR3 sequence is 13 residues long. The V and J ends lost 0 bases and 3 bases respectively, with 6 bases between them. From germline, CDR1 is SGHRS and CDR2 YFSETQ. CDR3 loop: CASSLVGEETQYF. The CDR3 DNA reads TGCGCCAGCAGCTTGGTAGGGGAAGAGACCCAGTACTTC. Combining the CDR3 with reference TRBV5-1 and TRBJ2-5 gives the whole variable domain KAGVTQTPRYLIKTRGQQVTLSCSPISGHRSVSWYQQTPGQGLQFLFEYFSETQRNKGNFPGRFSGRQFSNSRSEMNVSTLELGDSALYLCASSLVGEETQYFGPGTRLLVL.

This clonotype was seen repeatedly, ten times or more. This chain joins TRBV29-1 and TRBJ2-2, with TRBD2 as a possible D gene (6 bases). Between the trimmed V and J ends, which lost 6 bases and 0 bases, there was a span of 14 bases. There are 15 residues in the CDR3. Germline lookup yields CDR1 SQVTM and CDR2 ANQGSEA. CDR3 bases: TGCAGCGTGGGCAGTGGAGGGGCGAACACCGGGGAGCTGTTTTTT. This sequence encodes CSVGSGGANTGELFF.

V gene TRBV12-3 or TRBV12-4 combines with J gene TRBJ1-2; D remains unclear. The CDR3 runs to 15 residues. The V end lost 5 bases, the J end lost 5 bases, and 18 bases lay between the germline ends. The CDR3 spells CASSRTLTVSYGYTF. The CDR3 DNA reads TGTGCCAGCAGTAGAACCCTGACTGTCTCTTATGGCTACACCTTC.

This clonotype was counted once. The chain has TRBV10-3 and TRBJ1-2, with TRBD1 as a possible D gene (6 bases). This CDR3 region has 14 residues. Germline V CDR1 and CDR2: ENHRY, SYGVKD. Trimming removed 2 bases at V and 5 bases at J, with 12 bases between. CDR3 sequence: CAISETGQGYGYTF. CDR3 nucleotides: TGTGCCATCAGTGAGACGGGACAAGGTTATGGCTACACCTTC.

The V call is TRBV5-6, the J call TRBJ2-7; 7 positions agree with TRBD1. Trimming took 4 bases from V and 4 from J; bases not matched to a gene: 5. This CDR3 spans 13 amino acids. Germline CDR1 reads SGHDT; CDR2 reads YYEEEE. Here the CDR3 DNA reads TGTGCCAGCAGCGGACGGGACAGTTACGAGCAGTACTTC. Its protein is CASSGRDSYEQYF.

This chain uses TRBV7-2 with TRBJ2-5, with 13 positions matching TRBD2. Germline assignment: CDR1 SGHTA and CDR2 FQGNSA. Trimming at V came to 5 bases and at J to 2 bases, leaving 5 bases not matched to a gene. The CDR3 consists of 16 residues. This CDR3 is CASSLRTSGRQETQYF. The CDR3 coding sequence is TGTGCCAGCAGCCTCCGGACTAGCGGGAGACAAGAGACCCAGTACTTC.

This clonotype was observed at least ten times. The CDR3 DNA reads as TGTGCCAGTAGTATAGTACAGAACACTGAAGCTTTCTTT. Its protein product is CASSIVQNTEAFF. The rearrangement links TRBV19 to TRBJ1-1, with D hard to call. The ends were cut back, 1 base at V and 1 base at J, with 4 bases in the middle. This CDR3 has 13 residues. Looked up from germline, CDR1 is LNHDA and CDR2 is SQIVND (reference sequence). Looking up the rest from reference TRBV19 and TRBJ1-1 gives the full variable domain: DGGITQSPKYLFRKEGQNVTLSCEQNLNHDAMYWYRQDPGQGLRLIYYSQIVNDFQKGDIAEGYSVSREKKESFPLTVTSAQKNPTAFYLCASSIVQNTEAFFGQGTRLTVV.

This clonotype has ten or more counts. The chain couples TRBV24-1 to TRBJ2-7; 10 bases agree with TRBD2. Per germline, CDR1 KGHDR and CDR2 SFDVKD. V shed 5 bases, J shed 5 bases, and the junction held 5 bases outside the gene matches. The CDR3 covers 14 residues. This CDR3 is CATSGAGGPHEQYF. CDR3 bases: TGTGCCACCAGTGGAGCGGGAGGGCCCCACGAGCAGTACTTC.

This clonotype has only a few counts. CDR3 protein: CASRLEETRASTDTQYF. The CDR3 region has the DNA TGTGCCAGCAGGTTGGAGGAGACACGCGCTAGCACAGATACGCAGTATTTT. The chain couples TRBV28 to TRBJ2-3; D is possibly TRBD2 (5 bases). The germline CDR1 and CDR2 sequences are MDHEN and SYDVKM. Trimming removed 6 bases from V and 0 bases from J, with 19 bases in between. CDR3 length equals 17 residues.